The sequence of this T cell receptor (beta chain) was determined in a study of T-cell reconstitution after alpha-beta-depleted transplantation in children. For TCRbeta, the library was prepared with unique molecular identifiers. MiXCR, applied by TCRdb to the PCR reads, yields one record per CDR3 protein. The sample contains roughly 610,000 distinct CDR3 sequences, over 9.5% of which appear only once. This clonotype has ten or more counts. V lost 4 bases, J lost 7 bases, and 10 bases stayed unmatched. The CDR3 loop spans 15 amino acids. CDR1 is SGDLS and CDR2 is YYNGEE in the germline V gene. This receptor was obtained from a human donor who donated a stem cell graft to a child with acute myeloid leukemia. The sample consisted of PBMCs from the stem cell graft donor, taken from the stem cell graft. The V gene is TRBV9, the J gene TRBJ2-3, with 9 positions matching TRBD1. DNA of the CDR3: TGTGCCAGCAGCTCCTCCGGGACAGGGTTGAATACGCAGTATTTT. Translating it yields CASSSSGTGLNTQYF.